This T cell receptor (beta chain) stems from a study of T cells after yellow fever vaccination. Findings and caveats of the study: It was a weaker secondary response, yet one that peaked faster, at day 5 versus 15. Abundant clonotypes from the bulk population could contaminate FACS-sorted repertoires.

In TCRdb, the 5' RACE reads were re-called with MiXCR into one record per CDR3 protein. The repertoire holds 610,000 or so distinct CDR3 sequences, with approximately 13% as singletons. With respect to this clonotype: Its antigen remains unidentified.

Trimming cost V 0 bases and J 2 bases; bases outside gene matches: 0. The V gene's germline CDR1 is LGHNA and CDR2 YSLEER. The CDR3 has 15 amino acids. The source of this sequence is a man in his thirties or forties who received the YFV17D yellow fever vaccine. The source material was PBMCs, sampled on the day of the yellow fever booster vaccination. The chain is built from TRBV4-3 and TRBJ2-7; 11 nucleotides agree with TRBD2. CDR3: CASSQELAGAYEQYF. In DNA, the CDR3 is TGCGCCAGCAGCCAAGAACTAGCGGGAGCCTACGAGCAGTACTTC.